One sample yielded the 5 T cell receptor beta chains listed below, sequenced in a study of shared clonotypes between healthy human individuals. Sequencing was performed with immunoSEQ multiplex PCR; in TCRdb, only in-frame clones are kept and a portion is missing. The profile covers hundreds of thousands of clones, with more than 75% appearing a single time and 15% to 20% taken by the ten largest. Sequencing input: memory CD8+ T cells sorted from blood. Subset: CD45RO+ cells pooled with CCR7-negative TemRA cells. All receptors derive from a man younger than 35 in good health.

The genes are TRBV7-9 and TRBJ2-7; maybe TRBD2 (7 bases). Germline CDR1 is SEHNR and CDR2 is FQNEAQ (reference sequence). The V end lost 3 bases, the J end lost 5 bases, and 11 bases lay between the germline ends. The CDR3 has 13 residues. This chain's CDR3 is CASSFGGPDEQYF. The CDR3, as DNA: TGTGCCAGCAGCTTCGGGGGGCCGGACGAGCAGTACTTC.

The V and J genes are TRBV30 and TRBJ2-7, with no clear D. The germline gives CDR1 GTSNPN, CDR2 SVGIG (reference sequence). The CDR3 covers 12 residues. Trimming took off 2 bases at V and 3 bases at J, with 8 bases between the two ends. For the CDR3, the DNA is TGTGCCTGGAGTTCGGTAGGCTACGAGCAGTACTTC. Protein: CAWSSVGYEQYF.

V and J are TRBV27 and TRBJ1-3, with D hard to call. This CDR3 contains 14 residues. Between the trimmed V and J ends, which lost 5 bases and 7 bases, there was a span of 15 bases. In germline, CDR1 is MNHEY, CDR2 SMNVEV (reference sequence). The DNA for the CDR3 is TGTGCCAGCAGTCCGTCTACCCTCCATAACACCATATATTTT. It specifies CASSPSTLHNTIYF.

The chain links TRBV9 to TRBJ1-1, with D tentatively TRBD1 (5 bases). The CDR3 has 14 amino acids. Trimming took off 10 bases at V and 0 bases at J, with 16 bases between the two ends. In germline, CDR1 is SGDLS, CDR2 YYNGEE. The CDR3 here is CASRPGGMNTEAFF. As DNA, the CDR3 is TGTGCCTCTCGACCGGGGGGTATGAACACTGAAGCTTTCTTT.

This clone occurred once. The chain links TRBV29-1 to TRBJ2-2; no clear D gene. The germline CDR1 and CDR2 sequences are SQVTM and ANQGSEA. The CDR3 covers 11 residues. The V end lost 1 base, the J end lost 6 bases, and 3 bases lay between the germline ends. CDR3 sequence reads: CSVEVSGELFF. The CDR3 region has the DNA TGCAGCGTTGAAGTCTCCGGGGAGCTGTTTTTT.